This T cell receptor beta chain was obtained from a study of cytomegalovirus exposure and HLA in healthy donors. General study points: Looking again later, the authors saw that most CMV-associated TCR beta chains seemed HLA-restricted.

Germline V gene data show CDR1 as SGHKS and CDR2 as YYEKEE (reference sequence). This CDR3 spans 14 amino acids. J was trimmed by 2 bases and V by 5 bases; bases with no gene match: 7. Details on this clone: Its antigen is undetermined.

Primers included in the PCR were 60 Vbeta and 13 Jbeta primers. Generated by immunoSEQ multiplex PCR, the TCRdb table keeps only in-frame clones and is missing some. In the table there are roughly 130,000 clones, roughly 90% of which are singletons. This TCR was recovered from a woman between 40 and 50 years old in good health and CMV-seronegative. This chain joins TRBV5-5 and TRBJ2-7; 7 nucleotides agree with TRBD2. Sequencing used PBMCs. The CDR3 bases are TGTGCCAGCAGTATTACCGGGACTACCTACGAGCAGTACTTC. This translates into CASSITGTTYEQYF.